This entry is about one T cell receptor beta chain. These data are taken from a study of blood T cells in healthy people across ages. The V gene lost 1 base and the J gene lost 3 bases, with 10 bases spanning the gap. The CDR3 has 13 residues. Germline loops: CDR1 DFQATT, CDR2 SNEGSKA (reference sequence). A second roughly 7 to 12 cycle PCR used barcoded and J-beta primers. MiXCR, run by TCRdb on the 5' RACE reads, gives a single entry per CDR3 protein. The sample holds more than 1 million distinct CDR3 sequences, around 43% seen once. The source of this sequence is a woman in her sixties in good health. The gene calls are TRBV20-1 and TRBJ2-7; no reliable D call. The sequenced sample was blood. Here the CDR3 reads CSARGVIGYEQYF. The CDR3 DNA follows: TGCAGTGCTAGAGGGGTAATAGGCTACGAGCAGTACTTC.